These T cell receptor beta chains were read from a single sample in a study of blood T cell repertoires in COVID-19. Produced via immunoSEQ multiplex PCR; TCRdb's table is partial and in-frame only. This sample has about 110,000 clones, with roughly nine tenths found just once. Material: peripheral blood. The origin of the receptors is a human donor in a cohort sampled during active COVID-19. Each CDR3 is given without its conserved first and last residue. A D gene is named only where the DNA matches it firmly.

D | J | V | CDR3
TRBD2 | TRBJ2-1 | TRBV2 | ASRVASGRADNEQF
TRBD2 | TRBJ2-3 | TRBV7-2 | ASSLVGLGTDTQY
TRBD1 | TRBJ1-5 | TRBV5-6 | ASSLDRTHQPQH
NA | TRBJ1-1 | TRBV10-3 | AIQGQDTEAF
NA | TRBJ1-2 | TRBV28 | ASSLTGRNYGYT
NA | TRBJ1-1 | TRBV3-1/TRBV3-2 | ASSRGGGAAEAF
NA | TRBJ1-1 | TRBV30 | AWGSGTGGSLA
TRBD1 | TRBJ2-7 | TRBV6-1 | ASSASGTGKFIWDEQY
NA | TRBJ2-4 | TRBV5-4 | ASSRGGAEDIQY
TRBD2 | TRBJ2-3 | TRBV7-2 | ASSPSAGVDTQY
NA | TRBJ2-1 | TRBV28 | ASGLRSSYNEQF
TRBD2 | TRBJ2-5 | TRBV4-1 | ASSQDGTSGVETQY
TRBD1 | TRBJ1-2 | TRBV7-9 | ASSLGTGGAFSYGYT
TRBD1 | TRBJ1-5 | TRBV3-1/TRBV3-2 | ASSTGQALAGQPQH
NA | TRBJ1-6 | TRBV19 | ASSLYRDSPLH
TRBD1 | TRBJ1-2 | TRBV9 | ASSGQGLWNYGYT
NA | TRBJ2-7 | TRBV5-6 | ASSFLKGRVYEQY
NA | TRBJ1-2 | TRBV9 | ASSVGPEGGLRGYT
TRBD2 | TRBJ2-1 | TRBV3-1/TRBV3-2 | ASSQDRREGQF
NA | TRBJ1-5 | TRBV28 | ASSFVDRRYSNQPQH
TRBD2 | TRBJ2-3 | TRBV18 | ASSPLAASGGGDTQY
TRBD2 | TRBJ2-2 | TRBV7-8 | ASSLGGGITGELF
NA | TRBJ1-2 | TRBV21-1 | ASSNRGGTGFWGYT
NA | TRBJ1-1 | TRBV6-2/TRBV6-3 | ASSSREHTEAF
TRBD1 | TRBJ2-7 | TRBV5-1 | ASSSMDREYKY